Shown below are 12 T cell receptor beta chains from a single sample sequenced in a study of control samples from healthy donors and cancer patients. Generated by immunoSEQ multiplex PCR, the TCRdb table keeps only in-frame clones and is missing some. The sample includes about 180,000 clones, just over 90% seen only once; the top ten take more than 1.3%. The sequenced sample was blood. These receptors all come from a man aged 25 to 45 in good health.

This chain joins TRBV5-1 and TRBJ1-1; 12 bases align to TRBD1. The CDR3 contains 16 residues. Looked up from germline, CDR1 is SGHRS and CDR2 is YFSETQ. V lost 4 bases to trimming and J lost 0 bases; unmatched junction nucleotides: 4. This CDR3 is CASSPGQGAMNTEAFF. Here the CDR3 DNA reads TGCGCCAGCAGCCCGGGACAGGGGGCGATGAACACTGAAGCTTTCTTT. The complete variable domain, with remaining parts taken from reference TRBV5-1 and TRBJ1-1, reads KAGVTQTPRYLIKTRGQQVTLSCSPISGHRSVSWYQQTPGQGLQFLFEYFSETQRNKGNFPGRFSGRQFSNSRSEMNVSTLELGDSALYLCASSPGQGAMNTEAFFGQGTRLTVV.

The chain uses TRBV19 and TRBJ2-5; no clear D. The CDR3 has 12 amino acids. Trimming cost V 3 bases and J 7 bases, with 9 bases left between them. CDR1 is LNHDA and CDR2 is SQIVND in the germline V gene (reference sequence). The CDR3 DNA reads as TGTGCCAGTAGTATGACCCCAGGGACCCAGTACTTC. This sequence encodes CASSMTPGTQYF.

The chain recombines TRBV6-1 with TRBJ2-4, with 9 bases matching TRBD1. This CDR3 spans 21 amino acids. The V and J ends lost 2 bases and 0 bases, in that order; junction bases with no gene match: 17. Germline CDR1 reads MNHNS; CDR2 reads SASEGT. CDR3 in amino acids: CASSESLKGTGTNLAKNIQYF. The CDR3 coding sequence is TGTGCCAGCAGTGAATCCCTCAAGGGGACAGGGACCAATCTAGCCAAAAACATTCAGTACTTC.

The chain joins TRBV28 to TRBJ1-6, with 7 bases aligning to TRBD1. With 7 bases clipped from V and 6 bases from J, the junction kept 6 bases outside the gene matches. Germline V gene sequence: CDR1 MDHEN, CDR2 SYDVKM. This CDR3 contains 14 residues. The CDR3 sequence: CASKTGTVNSPLHF. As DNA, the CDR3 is TGTGCCAGCAAGACCGGGACAGTTAATTCACCCCTCCACTTT.

The CDR3, as DNA: TGTGCCAGCAGGAGAACCCATTCCCTAGGGACAGGGTGGAGCAATGAGCAGTTCTTC. This codes for CASRRTHSLGTGWSNEQFF. The chain employs TRBV9 and TRBJ2-1; 9 positions agree with TRBD1. Germline V CDR1 and CDR2: SGDLS, YYNGEE. This CDR3 region has 19 residues. Trimming at V came to 5 bases and at J to 6 bases, leaving 21 bases not matched to a gene.

The CDR3 coding sequence is TGTGCCAGCAGCTTAGGACTAGCGGGGGATGAGACCCAGTACTTC. The encoded protein is CASSLGLAGDETQYF. The gene calls are TRBV7-9 and TRBJ2-5; TRBD2 matches 12 bases. The CDR3 length is 15 residues. V was pared by 1 base and J by 5 bases, with 2 bases of the junction left unmatched. Germline loops: CDR1 SEHNR, CDR2 FQNEAQ (reference sequence).

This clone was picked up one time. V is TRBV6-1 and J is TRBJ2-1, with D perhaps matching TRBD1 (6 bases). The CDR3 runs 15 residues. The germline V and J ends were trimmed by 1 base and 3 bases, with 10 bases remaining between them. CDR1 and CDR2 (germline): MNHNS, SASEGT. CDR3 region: CASSEGQGIYNEQFF. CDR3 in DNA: TGTGCCAGCAGTGAAGGTCAGGGGATCTACAATGAGCAGTTCTTC.

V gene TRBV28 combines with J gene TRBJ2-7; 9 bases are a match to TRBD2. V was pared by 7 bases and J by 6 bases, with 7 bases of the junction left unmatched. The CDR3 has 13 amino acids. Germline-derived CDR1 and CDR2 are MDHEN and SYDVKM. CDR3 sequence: CASTSGNWGEQYF. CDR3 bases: TGTGCCAGCACTAGCGGGAACTGGGGCGAGCAGTACTTC. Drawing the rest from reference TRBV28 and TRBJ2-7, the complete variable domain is DVKVTQSSRYLVKRTGEKVFLECVQDMDHENMFWYRQDPGLGLRLIYFSYDVKMKEKGDIPEGYSVSREKKERFSLILESASTNQTSMYLCASTSGNWGEQYFGPGTRLTVT.

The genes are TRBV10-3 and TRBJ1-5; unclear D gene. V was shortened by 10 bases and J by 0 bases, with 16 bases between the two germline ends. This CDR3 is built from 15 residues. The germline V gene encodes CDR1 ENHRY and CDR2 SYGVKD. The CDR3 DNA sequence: TGTGCCACCACGAACCAGGCCGATAGCAATCAGCCCCAGCATTTT. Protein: CATTNQADSNQPQHF.

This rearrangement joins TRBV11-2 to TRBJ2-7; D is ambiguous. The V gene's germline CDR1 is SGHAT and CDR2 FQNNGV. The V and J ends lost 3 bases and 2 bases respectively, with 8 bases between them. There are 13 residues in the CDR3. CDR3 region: CASSFSGTYEQYF. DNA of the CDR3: TGTGCCAGCAGCTTCTCGGGTACCTACGAGCAGTACTTC.

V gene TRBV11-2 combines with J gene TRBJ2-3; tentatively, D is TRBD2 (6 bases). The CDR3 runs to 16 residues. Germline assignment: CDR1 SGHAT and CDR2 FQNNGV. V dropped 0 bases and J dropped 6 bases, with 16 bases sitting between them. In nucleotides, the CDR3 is TGTGCCAGCAGCTTAGATAAAGAGGCTAGCGTGGATACGCAGTATTTT. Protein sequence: CASSLDKEASVDTQYF.

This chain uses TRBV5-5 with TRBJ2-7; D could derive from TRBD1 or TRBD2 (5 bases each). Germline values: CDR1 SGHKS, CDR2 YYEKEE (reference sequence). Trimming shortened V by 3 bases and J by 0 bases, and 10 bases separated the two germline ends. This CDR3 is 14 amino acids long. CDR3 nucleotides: TGTGCCAGCAGCTGGGGACCGAGCTCCTACGAGCAGTACTTC. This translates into CASSWGPSSYEQYF.